What follows are 15 T cell receptor beta chains derived from one specimen sequenced in a study of blood T cells in healthy people across ages. Next came a second PCR, run for roughly 6 to 11 cycles, which used a sample-barcoded 5' primer along with a J-beta primer mix. TCRdb used MiXCR to reprocess the 5' RACE reads, holding one entry per CDR3 protein. In the table there are 1.5 million to 2 million distinct CDR3 sequences, roughly 27% of which are singletons. Material for sequencing was blood. The receptor source for this set is a woman between 25 and 40 years old in good health.

This clonotype was seen more than once but under ten times. V usage is TRBV29-1 and J usage is TRBJ2-4, with D uncertain. Gene TRBJ2-7 matches the end of the DNA better, so the J call may be wrong. Per germline, CDR1 SQVTM and CDR2 ANQGSEA. CDR3 length: 11 amino acids. CDR3 in amino acids: CSVVGRYEQYF. CDR3 DNA sequence: TGCAGCGTTGTGGGCCGCTACGAGCAGTACTTC.

The rearrangement links TRBV28 to TRBJ1-2; D is possibly TRBD1 (5 bases). V lost 7 bases to trimming and J lost 5 bases, with 17 bases between them. The CDR3 has 14 residues. Looked up from germline, CDR1 is MDHEN and CDR2 is SYDVKM. CDR3 nucleotides: TGTGCCAGCACCTCCGGGACCCCCGCGTATGGCTACACCTTC. This translates into CASTSGTPAYGYTF.

A few counts support this clonotype. The chain combines TRBV29-1 with TRBJ2-1; D is perhaps TRBD1 or TRBD2 (5 bases each). From germline, CDR1 is SQVTM and CDR2 ANQGSEA. The CDR3 is made up of 11 amino acids. V was cut by 4 bases and J by 9 bases, with 10 bases left in between. DNA for the CDR3: TGCAGCGTTGTGCCAGGGACTGAGCAGTTCTTC. It is translated as CSVVPGTEQFF.

This clonotype was seen once. This chain connects TRBV7-6 to TRBJ2-2; D gene ambiguous. This CDR3 contains 14 residues. In germline, CDR1 is SGHVS, CDR2 FNYEAQ. V lost 5 bases to trimming and J lost 5 bases, with 12 bases between them. The CDR3 sequence is CASSPPGYTGELFF. The DNA of the CDR3 is TGTGCCAGCAGCCCCCCCGGGTATACCGGGGAGCTGTTTTTT.

This clonotype was picked up many times. This chain links TRBV20-1 with TRBJ2-5; D call uncertain. The length of the CDR3 is 14 residues. CDR1 and CDR2 from the germline V gene are DFQATT and SNEGSKA (reference sequence). Trimming shortened V by 0 bases and J by 5 bases, and 13 bases separated the two germline ends. The CDR3 reads CSARDESSRETQYF. The CDR3 nucleotides are TGCAGTGCTAGAGATGAGTCTAGTAGGGAGACCCAGTACTTC.

This sequence joins TRBV21-1 and TRBJ2-7; the table assigns TRBD2, which was not confirmed against the DNA. TRBV21-1 is a pseudogene segment. This CDR3 has 15 residues. The CDR3 spells CASSKGTSSERRQYF. The CDR3 DNA sequence: TGTGCCAGCAGCAAAGGGACTAGCTCAGAACGGCGGCAGTACTTC.

In this sample, this clonotype turned up a few times. Being one base from a much bigger clone, this may be a read error. The chain employs TRBV5-1 and TRBJ2-7; 10 nucleotides match TRBD1. Trimming removed 3 bases from V and 5 bases from J; junction bases left unmatched: 5. CDR1 is SGHRS, CDR2 YFSETQ, per germline. There are 14 residues in the CDR3. CDR3 amino acids: CASSSGTGANEQYF. DNA of the CDR3: TGCGCCAGCAGCTCCGGGACAGGGGCCAACGAGCAGTACTTC.

The sample holds a few counts of this clonotype. The rearrangement links TRBV30 to TRBJ2-1; 7 bases line up with TRBD2. V lost 1 base, J lost 6 bases, and 15 bases stayed unmatched. Germline V gene data show CDR1 as GTSNPN and CDR2 as SVGIG (reference sequence). The CDR3 runs to 17 residues. The CDR3 DNA is TGTGCCTGGAGTGAAGGCGCGGGGGTTATCCCTGGCAATGAGCAGTTCTTC. It encodes CAWSEGAGVIPGNEQFF.

Many counts were recorded for this clonotype. J is TRBJ2-7 and V is TRBV5-1; unclear D gene. Trimming left V 4 bases short and J 1 base short, with 24 bases between. Germline loops: CDR1 SGHRS, CDR2 YFSETQ. The CDR3 is 18 amino acids. CDR3 in DNA: TGCGCCAGCAGCCTGCCTGTGTCTGGTTGGCCCTCTTCCTACGAGCAGTACTTC. This codes for CASSLPVSGWPSSYEQYF. Looking up the rest from reference TRBV5-1 and TRBJ2-7 gives the full variable domain: KAGVTQTPRYLIKTRGQQVTLSCSPISGHRSVSWYQQTPGQGLQFLFEYFSETQRNKGNFPGRFSGRQFSNSRSEMNVSTLELGDSALYLCASSLPVSGWPSSYEQYFGPGTRLTVT.

The chain couples TRBV12-5 to TRBJ2-1, with D perhaps being TRBD1 or TRBD2 (5 bases each). Deletions cut 6 bases from V and 7 bases from J, with 16 bases between. CDR3 length: 14 amino acids. Germline V gene lookup returns CDR1 LGHNT and CDR2 FRNRAP. This chain's CDR3 is CASGIQGWGNEQFF. The CDR3 DNA is TGTGCTAGTGGCATCCAGGGTTGGGGGAATGAGCAGTTCTTC. The full variable domain, rest sourced from reference TRBV12-5 and TRBJ2-1, is DARVTQTPRHKVTEMGQEVTMRCQPILGHNTVFWYRQTMMQGLELLAYFRNRAPLDDSGMPKDRFSAEMPDATLATLKIQPSEPRDSAVYFCASGIQGWGNEQFFGPGTRLTVL.

As regards this clonotype: A much larger clone is a single base away; this may be a read error. The V and J genes are TRBV29-1 and TRBJ2-6; D unresolved. Per germline, CDR1 SQVTM and CDR2 ANQGSEA. The CDR3 is made up of 12 amino acids. The V end was cut by 7 bases, the J end by 5 bases, with 9 bases between. The CDR3 DNA reads as TGCAGCGGTCGAGACAGGGCCAACGTCCTGACTTTC. Protein: CSGRDRANVLTF.

This clonotype appeared many times. This chain uses TRBV29-1 with TRBJ2-7, with a tentative D call TRBD1 (6 bases). Germline CDR1 reads SQVTM; CDR2 reads ANQGSEA. CDR3 size: 14 residues. Trimming shortened V by 8 bases and J by 5 bases, and 22 bases separated the two germline ends. The CDR3 spells CSLILGQSPDEQYF. The CDR3 coding sequence is TGCAGCCTTATCTTAGGACAGTCGCCCGACGAGCAGTACTTC.

This clonotype was detected many times. The J gene is TRBJ1-2, the V gene TRBV15; weak D call: TRBD1 (6 bases). CDR1 is LNHNV, CDR2 YYDKDF, per germline (reference sequence). The V end was cut by 5 bases, the J end by 3 bases, with 13 bases between. The CDR3 contains 14 residues. The DNA for the CDR3 is TGTGCCACCAGCTGGGGCAGGGGCGACTATGGCTACACCTTC. Translated: CATSWGRGDYGYTF.

This clonotype was seen only a few times. The V and J genes are TRBV2 and TRBJ2-7; TRBD1 matches at 11 bases. In germline, CDR1 is SNHLY, CDR2 FYNNEI. The junction had 3 bases not matched to a gene; V was cut back by 8 bases and J by 3 bases. CDR3 size: 13 residues. This CDR3 is CASAGQGVYEQYF. The DNA for the CDR3 is TGTGCCAGCGCGGGACAGGGGGTCTACGAGCAGTACTTC.

The chain uses TRBV20-1 and TRBJ2-3; 10 bases are shared with TRBD2. CDR3 length equals 21 residues. Germline V gene lookup returns CDR1 DFQATT and CDR2 SNEGSKA (reference sequence). V trimming: 5 bases; J trimming: 3 bases; junction bases outside the gene matches: 26. CDR3 coding DNA: TGCAGTGCTCCTCCCGTAGCGGGAGGCGAAGCAGTCCCCGTCCGTACAGATACGCAGTATTTT. Protein: CSAPPVAGGEAVPVRTDTQYF.